This paragraph covers one T cell receptor beta chain sequence. The source of the sample is a study of T cells expressing NK-cell markers. Germline V gives CDR1 SGHVS, CDR2 FQNEAQ. The CDR3 spans 17 residues. Following a re-call of the 5' RACE reads, TCRdb has one entry per CDR3 protein and lacks DNA. In total, the table holds roughly 150,000 distinct CDR3 sequences. The sequenced sample was blood T cells: a sorted CD56 or NKG2C T cell subset, CD4+ or CD8+ T cells, or bulk PBMC T cells (not recorded which). This sequence was found in a man aged 18-69 years in good health. The chain recombines TRBV7-8 with TRBJ2-2; as DNA is missing, the TRBD1 call by TCRdb cannot be tested. The CDR3 sequence: CASSLRVDRGAPGELFF. The full variable domain, with the rest looked up from reference TRBV7-8 and TRBJ2-2, is GAGVSQSPRYKVAKRGQDVALRCDPISGHVSLFWYQQALGQGPEFLTYFQNEAQLDKSGLPSDRFFAERPEGSVSTLKIQRTQQEDSAVYLCASSLRVDRGAPGELFFGEGSRLTVL.